Listed below are T cell receptor beta chains from one sample, sequenced in a study of blood T cell repertoires in COVID-19. Here immunoSEQ multiplex PCR was the method, and the copy in TCRdb shows in-frame clones only, minus some. The profile shows about 160,000 clones, about 92% of them singletons. Sequencing was done on a sample of peripheral blood. The receptors were gathered from a man under 40 with COVID-19, enrolled during active disease. The CDR3 runs from the conserved cysteine through the conserved F or W. D genes are given only for firm matches. For some rows the clone size is stated as once, few or many, or as a class when expanded; others skip it.

v_gene	j_gene	d_gene	abundance	CDR3aa	CDR3nt
TRBV7-3	TRBJ2-1	NA	NA	CASSRTRLDNEQFF	TGTGCCAGCAGCCGTACGCGCCTAGACAATGAGCAGTTCTTC
TRBV11-2	TRBJ2-1	NA	NA	CASSLDPLARNEQFF	TGTGCCAGCAGCTTAGATCCACTAGCCCGGAATGAGCAGTTCTTC
TRBV2	TRBJ2-2	NA	NA	CASRTSPGNTGELFF	TGTGCCAGTCGCACAAGCCCGGGGAACACCGGGGAGCTGTTTTTT
TRBV21-1	TRBJ2-3	NA	NA	CASSRSTGAGTDTQYF	TGTGCCAGCAGTCGTAGTACAGGGGCCGGCACAGATACGCAGTATTTT
TRBV7-8	TRBJ2-7	NA	NA	CASSKGNIGSYEQYF	TGTGCCAGCAGTAAAGGAAATATTGGGAGCTACGAGCAGTACTTC
TRBV19	TRBJ1-5	TRBD1	NA	CASSIQGGQPQHF	TGTGCCAGTAGTATACAGGGGGGTCAGCCCCAGCATTTT
TRBV5-6	TRBJ1-1	TRBD1	NA	CASSLLWGQGNTEAFF	TGTGCCAGCAGCTTATTATGGGGACAGGGGAACACTGAAGCTTTCTTT
TRBV21-1	TRBJ1-2	NA	NA	CASSKALGGCYGYTF	TGTGCCAGCAGCAAAGCGCTGGGGGGTTGCTATGGCTACACCTTC
TRBV6-6	TRBJ2-1	NA	NA	CASSPPSRDEQFF	TGTGCCAGCAGTCCGCCCTCTCGAGATGAGCAGTTCTTC
TRBV11-2	TRBJ2-3	TRBD2	NA	CASSFSGQANTQYF	TGTGCCAGCAGCTTTAGCGGGCAGGCGAATACGCAGTATTTT
TRBV3-1/TRBV3-2	TRBJ2-7	TRBD2	NA	CASSQVVSGRAGYEQYF	TGTGCCAGCAGCCAAGTAGTCAGCGGGAGGGCCGGATACGAGCAGTACTTC
TRBV12-3/TRBV12-4	TRBJ2-1	NA	NA	CASSLKQEQFF	TGTGCCAGCAGTTTGAAACAAGAGCAGTTCTTC
TRBV19	TRBJ1-5	NA	once	CASSKRTDSNQPQHF	TGTGCCAGTAGTAAGCGGACAGATAGCAATCAGCCCCAGCATTTT
TRBV7-9	TRBJ2-7	NA	NA	CASSLNTGSEQYF	TGTGCCAGCAGCCTTAATACAGGGAGCGAGCAGTACTTC
TRBV10-1	TRBJ2-1	NA	NA	CASSGQDNEQFF	TGCGCCAGCAGTGGACAGGACAATGAGCAGTTCTTC
TRBV27	TRBJ2-1	NA	NA	CASRSYNEQFF	TGTGCCAGTCGCTCCTACAATGAGCAGTTCTTC
TRBV7-2	TRBJ1-3	TRBD1	once	CASSFYPGQRSSGNTIYF	TGTGCCAGCAGCTTCTATCCGGGACAGAGAAGCTCTGGAAACACCATATATTTT
TRBV9	TRBJ2-7	TRBD2	NA	CASSVRLAGNIYEQYF	TGTGCCAGCAGCGTCCGACTAGCGGGCAACATCTACGAGCAGTACTTC
TRBV11-1	TRBJ2-1	TRBD1	NA	CASSRTGGPQFF	TGTGCCAGCAGCCGGACAGGCGGCCCGCAGTTCTTC
TRBV2	TRBJ1-5	NA	NA	CASSDGGGNQPQHF	TGTGCCAGCAGTGATGGAGGGGGCAATCAGCCCCAGCATTTT
TRBV28	TRBJ1-5	TRBD1	NA	CASSLGRQGSQPQHF	TGTGCCAGCAGTTTGGGGAGACAGGGGAGTCAGCCCCAGCATTTT
TRBV3-1/TRBV3-2	TRBJ1-5	NA	NA	CASSPRTAYSNQPQHF	TGTGCCAGCAGCCCCCGGACAGCATATAGCAATCAGCCCCAGCATTTT
TRBV24-1	TRBJ2-7	NA	NA	CATSDSHYGEQYF	TGTGCCACCAGTGACTCTCATTACGGCGAGCAGTACTTC
TRBV28	TRBJ2-1	TRBD2	once	CASSLRTSGRNEQFF	TGTGCCAGCAGTCTAAGGACTAGCGGGAGGAATGAGCAGTTCTTC
TRBV11-2	TRBJ2-1	TRBD2	NA	CASSPELSRLAVYNEQFF	TGTGCCAGCAGCCCAGAGTTATCCCGACTAGCGGTTTACAATGAGCAGTTCTTC
TRBV5-1	TRBJ2-1	NA	NA	CASSLVFGSHEQFF	TGCGCCAGCAGCTTGGTGTTTGGTAGTCATGAGCAGTTCTTC
TRBV14	TRBJ2-3	NA	NA	CASSPQGTDTQYF	TGTGCCAGCAGCCCGCAGGGCACAGATACGCAGTATTTT
TRBV9	TRBJ2-1	NA	NA	CASSVDQAPYNEQFF	TGTGCCAGCAGCGTAGATCAAGCACCCTACAATGAGCAGTTCTTC
TRBV28	TRBJ2-1	NA	NA	CASSLQASDYNEQFF	TGTGCCAGCAGTTTACAGGCTAGCGACTACAATGAGCAGTTCTTC
TRBV7-2	TRBJ1-2	NA	NA	CASSTGMYGYTF	TGTGCCAGCAGCACAGGGATGTATGGCTACACCTTC
TRBV11-3	TRBJ2-1	NA	NA	CASSLEQGPYNEQFF	TGTGCCAGCAGCTTAGAGCAGGGGCCCTACAATGAGCAGTTCTTC
TRBV15	TRBJ2-1	TRBD2	NA	CATGGSGIGEQFF	TGTGCCACCGGGGGTAGCGGGATAGGTGAGCAGTTCTTC